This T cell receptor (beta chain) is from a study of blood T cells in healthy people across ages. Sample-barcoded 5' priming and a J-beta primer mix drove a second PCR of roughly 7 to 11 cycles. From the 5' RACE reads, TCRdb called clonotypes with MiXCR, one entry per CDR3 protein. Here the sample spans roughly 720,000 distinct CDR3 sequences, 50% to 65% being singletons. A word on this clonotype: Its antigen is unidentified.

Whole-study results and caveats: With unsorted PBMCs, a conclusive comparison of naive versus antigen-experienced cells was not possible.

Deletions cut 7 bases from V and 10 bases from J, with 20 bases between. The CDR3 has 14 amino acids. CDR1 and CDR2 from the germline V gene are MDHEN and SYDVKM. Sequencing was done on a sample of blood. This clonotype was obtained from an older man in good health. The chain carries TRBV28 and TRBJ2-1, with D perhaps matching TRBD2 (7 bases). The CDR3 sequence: CASKGGEPREEQFF. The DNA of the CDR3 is TGTGCCAGCAAAGGGGGGGAGCCGCGGGAGGAGCAGTTCTTC.